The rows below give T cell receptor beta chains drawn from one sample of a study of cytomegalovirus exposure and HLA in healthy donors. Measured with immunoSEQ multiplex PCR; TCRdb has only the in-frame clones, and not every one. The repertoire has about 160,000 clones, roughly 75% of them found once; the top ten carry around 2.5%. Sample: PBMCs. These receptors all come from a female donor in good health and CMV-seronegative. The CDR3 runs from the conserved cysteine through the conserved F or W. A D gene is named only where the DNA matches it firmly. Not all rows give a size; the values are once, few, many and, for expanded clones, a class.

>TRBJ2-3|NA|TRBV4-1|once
TGCGCCAGCAGCTTTCGACTGAGGGAGGGCACAGATACGCAGTATTTT
CASSFRLREGTDTQYF
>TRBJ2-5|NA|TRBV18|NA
TGTGCCAGCTCATTGGGACTCAAGGTTAAAGAGACCCAGTACTTC
CASSLGLKVKETQYF
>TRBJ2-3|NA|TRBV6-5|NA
TGTGCCAGCAGTCCTACCCTAAACTACTGGTATTTT
CASSPTLNYWYF
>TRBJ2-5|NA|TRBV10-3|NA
TGTGCCATCGGTGGAGAAGAGACCCAGTACTTC
CAIGGEETQYF
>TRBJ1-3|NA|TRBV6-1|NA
TGTGCCAGCAGCCTACAGGGAACCGGAAACACCATATATTTT
CASSLQGTGNTIYF
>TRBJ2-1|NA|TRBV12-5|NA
TGTGCTAGTGGTTTGGGCGTTGGGGCGGCCTACAATGAGCAGTTCTTC
CASGLGVGAAYNEQFF
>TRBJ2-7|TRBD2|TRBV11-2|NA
TGTGCCAGCAGCTCGAAGCGGGAGGGGGCCAGTGAAGAGCAGTACTTC
CASSSKREGASEEQYF
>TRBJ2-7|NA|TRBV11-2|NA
TGTGCCAGCAGCTTGGGGGCGGGAGCCGAGCAGTACTTC
CASSLGAGAEQYF
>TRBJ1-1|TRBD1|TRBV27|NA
TGTGCCAGCAGAGGGACAGGGGGTACTGAAGCTTTCTTT
CASRGTGGTEAFF
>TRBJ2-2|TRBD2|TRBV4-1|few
TGCGCCAGCAGCCCCCAGGAGCGGGGGACCGGGGAGCTGTTTTTT
CASSPQERGTGELFF
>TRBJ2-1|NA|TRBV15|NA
TGTGCCACCAGCAGAGGGGAGGTCGGGGAGCAGTTCTTC
CATSRGEVGEQFF
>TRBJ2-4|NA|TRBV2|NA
TGTGCCAGCAGTGAATTGGGCAGGGCTGACATTCAGTACTTC
CASSELGRADIQYF
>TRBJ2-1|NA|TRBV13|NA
TGTGCCAGCAGTACGACGGGGAACGAGCAGTTCTTC
CASSTTGNEQFF
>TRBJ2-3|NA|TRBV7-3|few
TGTGCCAGCAGCTTGCGGACTAGCACAGATACGCAGTATTTT
CASSLRTSTDTQYF
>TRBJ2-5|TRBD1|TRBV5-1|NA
TGCGCCAGCAGCTCGGGACAGACCCAAGAGACCCAGTACTTC
CASSSGQTQETQYF
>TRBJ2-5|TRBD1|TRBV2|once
TGTGCCAGCAGTCCGGACAGGGGTGAGACCCAGTACTTC
CASSPDRGETQYF
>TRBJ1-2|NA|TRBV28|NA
TGTGCCCTCAATCCCCTCACACGGAGGTATGGCTACACCTTC
CALNPLTRRYGYTF
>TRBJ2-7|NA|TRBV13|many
TGTGCCAGCAGCTCGGGACTTTCCTACGAGCAGTACTTC
CASSSGLSYEQYF
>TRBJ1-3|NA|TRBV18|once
TGTGCCAGCTCACCGTTGCGGGACCCCAGCTCTGGAAACACCATATATTTT
CASSPLRDPSSGNTIYF
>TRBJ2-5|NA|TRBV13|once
TGTGCCAGCAGCTTTCTAGAGACCCAGTACTTC
CASSFLETQYF
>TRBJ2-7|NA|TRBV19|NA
TGTGCCAGTAGTATAGTGTCCGGGGGGCCCTACGAGCAGTACTTC
CASSIVSGGPYEQYF
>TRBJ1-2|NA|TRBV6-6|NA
TGTGCCAGCCACTCGACAGAAAACTATGGCTACACCTTC
CASHSTENYGYTF
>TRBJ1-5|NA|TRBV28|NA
TGTGCCAGCAGTTGGGGTGAGTCTGACAGGAAAACCCAGCATTTT
CASSWGESDRKTQHF
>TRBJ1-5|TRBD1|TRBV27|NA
TGTGCCAGCAGTCCCGGGACAGGATCCATACTTAGCAATCAGCCCCAGCATTTT
CASSPGTGSILSNQPQHF
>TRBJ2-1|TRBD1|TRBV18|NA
TGTGCCAGCTCACCACGAATACTTCAGGGGGCCTCCTACAATGAGCAGTTCTTC
CASSPRILQGASYNEQFF
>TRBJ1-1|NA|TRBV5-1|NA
TGCGCCAGCAGCTTGGGCGGGCTGAACACTGAAGCTTTCTTT
CASSLGGLNTEAFF
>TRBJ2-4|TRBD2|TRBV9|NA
TGTGCCAGCAGCGCGGGGGGGCTAACCAAAAACATTCAGTACTTC
CASSAGGLTKNIQYF
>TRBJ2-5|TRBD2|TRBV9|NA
TGTGCCAGCAGCGAAACTAGCGGGAGGGGCCGGGAGACCCAGTACTTC
CASSETSGRGRETQYF
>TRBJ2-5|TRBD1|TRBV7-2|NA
TGTGCCAGCAGCCGGGACAGGGGGCAAGAGACCCAGTACTTC
CASSRDRGQETQYF
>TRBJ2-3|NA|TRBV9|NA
TGTGCCAGCAGCGCATATCTGGCAGGGGACACAGATACGCAGTATTTT
CASSAYLAGDTDTQYF
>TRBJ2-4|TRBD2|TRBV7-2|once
TGTGCCAGCAGCTTAAGGGGGACTAGCGGGACACAGGCCAAAAACATTCAGTACTTC
CASSLRGTSGTQAKNIQYF
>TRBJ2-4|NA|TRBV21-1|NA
TGTGCCAGCAGCAAAGTAGGACTAGCGGAAAAAAACATTCAGTACTTC
CASSKVGLAEKNIQYF
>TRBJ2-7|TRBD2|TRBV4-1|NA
TGCGCCAGCAGCCAAGGGGATAGCGGGAGACCATTCCCCTACGAGCAGTACTTC
CASSQGDSGRPFPYEQYF
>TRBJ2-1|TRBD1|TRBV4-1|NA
TGCGCCAGCAATGAAGGACAGGGGTACAATGAGCAGTTCTTC
CASNEGQGYNEQFF
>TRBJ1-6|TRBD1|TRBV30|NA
TGTGCCTGGGGGGGACAGCCTAATTCACCCCTCCACTTT
CAWGGQPNSPLHF
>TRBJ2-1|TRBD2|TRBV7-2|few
TGTGCCAGCAGCCCCCGCCCAGCGGGACTCTCCTACAATGAGCAGTTCTTC
CASSPRPAGLSYNEQFF
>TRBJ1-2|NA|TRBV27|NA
TGTGCCAGCAGTTTAAGGGTGGGGGCGATCTATGGCTACACCTTC
CASSLRVGAIYGYTF
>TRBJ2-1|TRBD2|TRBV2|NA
TGTGCCAGCAGTGAAGTAGCGGGGGCACCAGATGAGCAGTTCTTC
CASSEVAGAPDEQFF
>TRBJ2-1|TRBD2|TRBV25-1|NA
TGTGCCAGCACTAGCGGGACATACTCCTACAATGAGCAGTTCTTC
CASTSGTYSYNEQFF
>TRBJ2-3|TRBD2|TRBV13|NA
TGTGCCAGCAGCTGGGGACCCTTTGCGGGGGAGGGTTGGACAGATACGCAGTATTTT
CASSWGPFAGEGWTDTQYF
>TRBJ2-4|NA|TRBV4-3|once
TGCGCCAGCAGCCACCGCGATGGGGGGGCCAAAAACATTCAGTACTTC
CASSHRDGGAKNIQYF
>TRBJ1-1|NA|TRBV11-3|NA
TGTGCCAGCAGGCCCCGGGACACAAACACTGAAGCTTTCTTT
CASRPRDTNTEAFF
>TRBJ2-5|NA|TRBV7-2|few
TGTGCCAGCAGCTTGGCGGGGGCCTTTCAAGAGACCCAGTACTTC
CASSLAGAFQETQYF
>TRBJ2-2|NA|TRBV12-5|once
TGTGCTAGTGGCCGACAGGCGAACACCGGGGAGCTGTTTTTT
CASGRQANTGELFF
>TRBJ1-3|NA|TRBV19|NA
TGTGCCAGTAGTCCCACTGGGGGCTTTGGAAACACCATATATTTT
CASSPTGGFGNTIYF
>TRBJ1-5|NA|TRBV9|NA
TGTGCCAGCAGCGTCAGGGGCAGGGAGCCCCAGCATTTT
CASSVRGREPQHF
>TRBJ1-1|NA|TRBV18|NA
TGTGCCAGCTCACCAGCCGGGCCTAGCAACACTGAAGCTTTCTTT
CASSPAGPSNTEAFF
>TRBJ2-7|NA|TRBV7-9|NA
TGTGCCAGCAGCTTAGGGGAACTAGGGGAGCAGTACTTC
CASSLGELGEQYF
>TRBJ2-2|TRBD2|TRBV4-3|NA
TGCGCCAGCAGCCCCGGTCCAGCGGGAGGCGCCGGGGAGCTGTTTTTT
CASSPGPAGGAGELFF
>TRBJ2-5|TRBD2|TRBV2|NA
TGTGCCAGCGGTAGCGGGAAAGAGACCCAGTACTTC
CASGSGKETQYF
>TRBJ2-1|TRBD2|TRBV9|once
TGTGCCAGCAGCGCCCTAGGAGGACTAGCCTTTAATGAGCAGTTCTTC
CASSALGGLAFNEQFF
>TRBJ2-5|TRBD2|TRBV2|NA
TGTGCCAGCAGTTCGGGACTAGCAGTCCAAGAGACCCAGTACTTC
CASSSGLAVQETQYF
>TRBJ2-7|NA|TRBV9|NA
TGTGCCAGCAGCGGGACTACCTCCTACGAGCAGTACTTC
CASSGTTSYEQYF
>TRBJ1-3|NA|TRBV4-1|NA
TGCGCCAGCAGCCACCCGGGGTCCCCTGGAAACACCATATATTTT
CASSHPGSPGNTIYF
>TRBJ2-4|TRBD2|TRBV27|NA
TGTGCCAGCAGTTGGTCGGGAGGCAAAAACATTCAGTACTTC
CASSWSGGKNIQYF
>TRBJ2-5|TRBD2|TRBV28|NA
TGTGCCAGCAGGCTCGCCGGGACTAGATTTTCTGAGACCCAGTACTTC
CASRLAGTRFSETQYF
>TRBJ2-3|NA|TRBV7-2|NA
TGTGCCAGCAGCGCGGGGGATACGCAGTATTTT
CASSAGDTQYF
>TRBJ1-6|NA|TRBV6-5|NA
TGTGCCAGCAGCGAACGGGGGAGTAATTCACCCCTCCACTTT
CASSERGSNSPLHF
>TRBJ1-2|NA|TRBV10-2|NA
TGCGCCAGCAGTGACTTCAGGGAAGGTTATGGCTACACCTTC
CASSDFREGYGYTF